This T cell receptor beta chain comes out of a study of T-cell reconstitution after alpha-beta-depleted transplantation in children. Germline V lookup: CDR1 SGHAT, CDR2 FQDESV (reference sequence). The CDR3 loop spans 18 amino acids. The junction had 13 bases not matched to a gene; V was cut back by 2 bases and J by 8 bases. Construction of the TCRbeta library involved unique molecular identifiers. TCRdb analysed the PCR reads with MiXCR anew, one entry per CDR3 protein. The sample has under 850,000 distinct CDR3 sequences; roughly 14% are singletons. Study findings and constraints: About two months after transplant, alpha-beta T cells reportedly came from several hundred expanded graft clones. There were some patients whose high TCRbeta diversity at day 60 came from surviving recipient T cells and thymic progenitors.

This clonotype was counted a few times. Its cognate antigen is unknown. This sequence was found in a girl aged 2 to 10 with congenital amegakaryocytic thrombocytopenia, due to receive a stem cell transplant. Specimen: PBMCs, collected before TCRalphabeta/CD19-depleted stem cell transplant. The V and J genes are TRBV11-1 and TRBJ2-1; 12 nucleotides align to TRBD2. In DNA form, the CDR3 reads TGTGCCAGCAGCTTATTAGTGACTAGCGGGAGATTGACCCATGAGCAGTTCTTC. Encoded protein: CASSLLVTSGRLTHEQFF.